Below, one T cell receptor (beta chain) is given with its context. The antigen is undetermined. Deep was the level at which the assay was run. Profiled with immunoSEQ multiplex PCR; TCRdb holds only in-frame clones, not every one. The repertoire includes approximately 1,000,000 clones, approximately 80% of them detected once, and approximately 0.95% sits in the top ten. This sample is part of a study of shared clonotypes between healthy human individuals. In the study overall: A few men and a couple of women, aged 18 to 49, were donors. There were three CD4 naive, three CD4 memory, two CD8 naive and one CD8 memory plates per donor.

The length of the CDR3 is 14 residues. The V gene's germline CDR1 is MNHEY and CDR2 SMNVEV (reference sequence). V was trimmed by 8 bases and J by 4 bases, leaving 15 bases between them. Study outcomes and limitations: Larger richness was generally estimated for naive than memory subsets.

The clonotype was recovered from a man between 18 and 29 years old in good health. Some clones in this sample may be carry-over from other donors' samples. The sequenced sample was memory CD4+ T cells from PBMCs. Subset denoted: CD45RA-negative fraction. The rearrangement links TRBV27 to TRBJ2-1; D perhaps matches TRBD1 (5 bases). CDR3 nucleotides: TGTGCCAGCTTCCAGGGAAAGGGTTACAATGAGCAGTTCTTC. It codes for CASFQGKGYNEQFF.